The present entry profiles one T cell receptor beta chain with its context. There were no recent acute infections or vaccinations among the donors, who were healthy HIV-negative adults. From CD4+ cells came CD45RA+ naive and CD45RA-negative memory subsets. The protocol was immunoSEQ multiplex PCR, while the TCRdb copy is restricted to in-frame clones and leaves out a portion. In the table there are some 1 million clones, about 75% of which are singletons. Trimming pared 6 bases from V and 8 bases from J, leaving 19 bases between. This CDR3 contains 14 residues. Germline V gene data show CDR1 as MNHNY and CDR2 as SVGAGI (reference sequence). The data originate from a study of shared clonotypes between healthy human individuals.

Sequenced: memory CD4+ T cells sorted from blood. Stated subset: CD45RA-negative fraction. This TCR derives from a man aged 18 to 29 in good health. The chain carries TRBV6-6 and TRBJ1-1; possibly TRBD1 for D (5 bases). The CDR3 is CASRLPGTPGEAFF. CDR3 coding DNA: TGTGCCAGCAGATTACCCGGGACCCCGGGAGAAGCTTTCTTT.